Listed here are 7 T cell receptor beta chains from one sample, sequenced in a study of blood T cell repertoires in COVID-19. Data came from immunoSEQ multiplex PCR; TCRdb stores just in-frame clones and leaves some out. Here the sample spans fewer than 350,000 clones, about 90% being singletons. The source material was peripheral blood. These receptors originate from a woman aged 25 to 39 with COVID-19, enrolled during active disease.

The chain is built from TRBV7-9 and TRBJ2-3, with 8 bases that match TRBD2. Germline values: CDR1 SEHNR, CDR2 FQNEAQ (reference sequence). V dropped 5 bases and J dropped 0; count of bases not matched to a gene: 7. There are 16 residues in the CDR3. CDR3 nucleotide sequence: TGTGCCAGCAGCAAAAGCGGGGGCGCTAGCACAGATACGCAGTATTTT. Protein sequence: CASSKSGGASTDTQYF.

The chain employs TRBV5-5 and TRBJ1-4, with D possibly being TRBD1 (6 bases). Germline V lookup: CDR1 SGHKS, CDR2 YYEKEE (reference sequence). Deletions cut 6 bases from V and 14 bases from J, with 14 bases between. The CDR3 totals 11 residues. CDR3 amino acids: CASTGGRALFF. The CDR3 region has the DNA TGTGCCAGCACCGGGGGGCGGGCGCTGTTTTTT.

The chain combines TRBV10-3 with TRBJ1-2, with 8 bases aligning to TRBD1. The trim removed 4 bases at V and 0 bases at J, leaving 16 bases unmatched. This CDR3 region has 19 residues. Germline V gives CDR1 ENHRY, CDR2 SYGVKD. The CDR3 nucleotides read TGTGCCATCAGTGCGCTGGGGGCGCGACAGGGGCGAGCTAACTATGGCTACACCTTC. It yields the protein CAISALGARQGRANYGYTF.

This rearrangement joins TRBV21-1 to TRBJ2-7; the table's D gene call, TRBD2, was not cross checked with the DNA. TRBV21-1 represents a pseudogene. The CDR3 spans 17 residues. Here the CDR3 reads CASSNRSKVFVAYEQYF. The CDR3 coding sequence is TGTGCCAGCAGCAACAGATCTAAAGTGTTCGTAGCTTACGAGCAGTACTTC.

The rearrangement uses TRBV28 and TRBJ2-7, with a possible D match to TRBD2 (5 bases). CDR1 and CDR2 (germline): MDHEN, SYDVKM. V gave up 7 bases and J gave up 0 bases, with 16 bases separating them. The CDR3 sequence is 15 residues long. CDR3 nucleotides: TGTGCCAGCACCGAGCGGAGGTTCCACTCCTACGAGCAGTACTTC. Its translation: CASTERRFHSYEQYF.

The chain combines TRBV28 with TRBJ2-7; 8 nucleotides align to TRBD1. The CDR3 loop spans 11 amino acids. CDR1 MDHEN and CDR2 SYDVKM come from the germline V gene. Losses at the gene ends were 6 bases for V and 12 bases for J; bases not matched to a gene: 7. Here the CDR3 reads CASRAGQGRYF. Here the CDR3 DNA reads TGTGCCAGCAGAGCCGGACAGGGAAGGTACTTC.

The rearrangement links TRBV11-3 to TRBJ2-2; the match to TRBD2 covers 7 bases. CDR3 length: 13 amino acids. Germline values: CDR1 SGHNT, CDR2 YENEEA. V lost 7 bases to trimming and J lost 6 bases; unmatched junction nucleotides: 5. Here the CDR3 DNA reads TGTGCCAGCACTCCGGCGGGGGCCGGGGAGCTGTTTTTT. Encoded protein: CASTPAGAGELFF.